This is a list of T cell receptor beta chains from one sample in a study of long-term antiretroviral therapy in people with HIV. Measured with immunoSEQ multiplex PCR; TCRdb has only the in-frame clones, and not every one. The sample shows around 20,000 clones, roughly 80% of them seen only once. Sample: unsorted PBMCs, taken 0.2 years after starting antiretroviral therapy. Receptor source: a woman in her thirties with HIV. CDR3s include the opening cysteine and the closing phenylalanine or tryptophan.

V	J	CDR3
TRBV7-9	TRBJ1-4	CASSYGQGGEKLFF
TRBV5-8	TRBJ1-5	CASTWGGQPQHF
TRBV5-6	TRBJ2-1	CASSLAAGSSYNEQFF
TRBV2	TRBJ2-7	CASSDSRTVEQYF
TRBV5-5	TRBJ1-1	CASSLGTGAEAFF
TRBV19	TRBJ2-7	CASSGGLYEQYF
TRBV7-9	TRBJ1-1	CASSDSPGQVGFAFF
TRBV5-1	TRBJ2-1	CASSYGGPGYEQFF
TRBV7-8	TRBJ1-1	CASSLQHFNTEAFF
TRBV6-4	TRBJ1-2	CASSASGTGGNGYTF
TRBV7-3	TRBJ1-5	CASSLSAHQPQHF
TRBV29-1	TRBJ2-2	CSARDRDLIGELFF
TRBV18	TRBJ2-3	CASSLGTTAADTQYF
TRBV5-8	TRBJ2-6	CASSLEYSGSGANVLTF
TRBV7-6	TRBJ1-6	CASSLSSVTGSSPLHF
TRBV2	TRBJ1-1	CASSGQGSDTEAFF
TRBV9	TRBJ2-1	CASSVGVEAGEQFF
TRBV19	TRBJ1-2	CASGGARTGDYGYTF
TRBV2	TRBJ2-1	CASTIDRYNEQFF
TRBV7-2	TRBJ2-4	CASSSLWDTVAKNIQYF
TRBV5-1	TRBJ2-2	CASSRGGGDTGELFF
TRBV30	TRBJ1-5	CAWSEDRLNQPQHF
TRBV6-1	TRBJ1-1	CASSDTGGAFF
TRBV18	TRBJ1-2	CASSPAGQGYGGYTF
TRBV19	TRBJ1-1	CASSILPATEAFF
TRBV18	TRBJ2-6	CASSPYTTGPLSGANVLTF
TRBV30	TRBJ2-5	CAWRGRGAAIQETQYF
TRBV27	TRBJ2-5	CASGPGQGPPRDF
TRBV2	TRBJ2-2	CASGPQTGYTGELFF
TRBV30	TRBJ2-2	CAWSEGTGELFF
TRBV6-5	TRBJ1-1	CASSYSGDSGRYAFF
TRBV7-8	TRBJ1-2	CASSLEGLLSDPRQSGYTF
TRBV30	TRBJ2-7	CAWSVSDYEQYF
TRBV6-1	TRBJ1-4	CASSGTDTNEKLFF
TRBV6-5	TRBJ1-5	CASRPSGNQPQHF
TRBV7-5	TRBJ1-2	CVRSLAGTSHTLYGYTF
TRBV6-6	TRBJ1-1	CASSGGTLGSTEAFF
TRBV14	TRBJ2-2	CASSQVLVQGLAGELFF
TRBV2	TRBJ2-2	CASRREGSTGELFF
TRBV29-1	TRBJ2-2	CSVPRGTGGMAGELFF
TRBV28	TRBJ2-1	CASSLGGGANEQFF
TRBV2	TRBJ1-1	CASSGGRASEAFF
TRBV6-6	TRBJ1-2	CASSLGQTNYGYTF
TRBV11-2	TRBJ2-2	CASSLEYWSIGTGELFF
TRBV5-1	TRBJ2-5	CASSRTGGDQYF
TRBV2	TRBJ1-4	CASSEMEKLFF
TRBV19	TRBJ1-1	CASSMRQGILEAFF
TRBV7-9	TRBJ2-1	CASSSNGPNEQFF
TRBV11-2	TRBJ2-1	CASSFRGSYNEQFF
TRBV5-1	TRBJ1-3	CASSLGTGTNTIYF
TRBV6-1	TRBJ1-6	CASREGQGVLSPLHF
TRBV9	TRBJ1-2	CASSVPGKNF